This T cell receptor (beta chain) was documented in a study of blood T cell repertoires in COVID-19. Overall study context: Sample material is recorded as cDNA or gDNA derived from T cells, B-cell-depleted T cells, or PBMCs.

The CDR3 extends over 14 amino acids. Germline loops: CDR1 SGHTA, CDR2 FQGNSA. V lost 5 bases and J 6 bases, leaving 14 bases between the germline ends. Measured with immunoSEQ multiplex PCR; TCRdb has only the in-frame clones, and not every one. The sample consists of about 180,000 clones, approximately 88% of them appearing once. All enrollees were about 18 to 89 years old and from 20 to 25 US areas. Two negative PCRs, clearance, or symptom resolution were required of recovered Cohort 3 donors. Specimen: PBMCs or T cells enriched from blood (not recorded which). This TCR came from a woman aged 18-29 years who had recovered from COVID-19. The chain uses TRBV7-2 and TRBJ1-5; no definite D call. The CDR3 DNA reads TGTGCCAGCAGCCCAAACCGAGGCTCTCAGCCCCAGCATTTT. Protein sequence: CASSPNRGSQPQHF.